This T cell receptor beta chain was captured in a study of blood T cell dynamics during melanoma immunotherapy. Study information: Standard first-line treatment here was pembrolizumab or nivolumab plus ipilimumab in metastatic melanoma.

Every bulk PBMC sample received the same 350 ng of DNA. Profiling relied on immunoSEQ multiplex PCR, and the TCRdb table lists in-frame clones only, not all of them. The sample includes 8,200 or so clones, roughly 91% of them seen just once. The CDR3 is made up of 15 amino acids. Trimming removed 0 bases at V and 2 bases at J, with 11 bases between. Germline CDR1 is LGHNA and CDR2 is YSLEER. On this clone itself: The antigen is unknown.

Time point specified: week 3, after first cycle of checkpoint inhibitor. Study-wide results and caveats: At W3, later disease-control patients showed bifurcated PBMC repertoire changes, unlike progressors. The study could not tell melanoma-specific clones from general immune activation.

The sequences come from blood, collected from a patient treated with checkpoint blockade. The TCR was taken from a human donor with melanoma. The chain carries TRBV4-3 and TRBJ2-7; D perhaps matches TRBD1 (5 bases). The CDR3 sequence is CASSQDDQGTYEQYF. Written as DNA, the CDR3 is TGCGCCAGCAGCCAAGATGACCAGGGTACCTACGAGCAGTACTTC.